A single sample is the source of the 23 T cell receptor beta chains below, sequenced in a study of CD8 T cells in ankylosing spondylitis. From the 5' RACE reads, TCRdb called clonotypes with MiXCR, one entry per CDR3 protein. This table holds just over 350,000 distinct CDR3 sequences, approximately 20% found once. Specimen: blood, either unsorted or a sorted T cell fraction (not recorded which). These TCRs come from a male donor with ankylosing spondylitis or in good health (not recorded which).

This clonotype has just a few counts. The chain recombines TRBV7-2 with TRBJ2-7, with D uncertain. CDR3 length: 15 residues. Germline V gives CDR1 SGHTA, CDR2 FQGNSA. Trimming stripped 4 bases from V and 2 bases from J, with 15 bases between. CDR3 in amino acids: CASSYFFGPAYEQYF. The CDR3 bases are TGTGCCAGCAGCTATTTCTTCGGACCGGCCTACGAGCAGTACTTC.

V and J are TRBV7-6 and TRBJ1-2, with TRBD1 as a possible D gene (5 bases). This CDR3 contains 14 residues. V was cut by 2 bases and J by 3 bases, with 10 bases left in between. The germline gives CDR1 SGHVS, CDR2 FNYEAQ. CDR3 region: CASSLIGEDYGYTF. In nucleotides, the CDR3 is TGTGCCAGCAGCTTAATAGGGGAGGACTATGGCTACACCTTC.

Details on this clonotype: Mismatch with germline at one junction end may stem from a read error. The J gene is TRBJ2-1, the V gene TRBV12-3 or TRBV12-4; 12 positions match TRBD2. The length of the CDR3 is 18 residues. CDR3 nucleotides: TGTGCCATCAGTTTAGAGGTCCTAGCGGGGGGGCCCTACAATGAGCAGTTCTTC. This codes for CAISLEVLAGGPYNEQFF.

The chain carries TRBV6-1 and TRBJ2-5; D is unclear. V was cut by 3 bases and J by 5 bases, with 16 bases left in between. This CDR3 is 15 amino acids long. CDR1 is MNHNS, CDR2 SASEGT, per germline. The CDR3: CASSDPPYSSETQYF. The CDR3 DNA is TGTGCCAGCAGTGATCCCCCATATTCATCCGAGACCCAGTACTTC.

This clonotype has a handful of counts. This chain uses TRBV10-3 with TRBJ1-5; D is perhaps TRBD1 (5 bases). The CDR3 runs 13 residues. Germline V gene sequence: CDR1 ENHRY, CDR2 SYGVKD. Trimming stripped 7 bases from V and 4 bases from J, with 11 bases between. The CDR3 loop reads CAIKAGLNQPQHF. The CDR3 DNA reads as TGTGCCATCAAGGCAGGGCTGAATCAGCCCCAGCATTTT.

This clonotype was counted ten times or more. The chain joins TRBV13 to TRBJ1-2, with a weak D call TRBD1 (6 bases). V dropped 0 bases and J dropped 5 bases, with 7 bases sitting between them. This CDR3 has 13 residues. The germline CDR1 and CDR2 sequences are PRHDT and FYEKMQ (reference sequence). The CDR3 nucleotides are TGTGCCAGCAGCTTAGGACAGGGTTATGGCTACACCTTC. Translation gives CASSLGQGYGYTF.

This clonotype appeared a few times. The chain carries TRBV3-1 and TRBJ2-5; D not certain. V lost 0 bases to trimming and J lost 7 bases, with 9 bases between them. Germline CDR1 reads LGHDT; CDR2 reads YNNKEL (reference sequence). The CDR3 sequence is 13 residues long. The CDR3 loop reads CASSQDEDGTQYF. The CDR3 DNA is TGTGCCAGCAGCCAAGACGAAGACGGGACCCAGTACTTC.

This chain links TRBV6-1 with TRBJ1-4; 8 positions agree with TRBD1. Germline assignment: CDR1 MNHNS and CDR2 SASEGT. The V segment lost 5 bases and the J segment 7 bases; nucleotides outside the gene matches: 9. This CDR3 is built from 15 residues. CDR3 sequence reads: CASSRQGWGSEKLFF. The CDR3 region has the DNA TGTGCCAGCAGTAGACAGGGGTGGGGGAGTGAAAAACTGTTTTTT.

This clonotype came up a few times. This chain links TRBV7-9 with TRBJ2-2; 7 bases line up with TRBD1. Germline CDR1 reads SEHNR; CDR2 reads FQNEAQ (reference sequence). The CDR3 extends over 16 amino acids. Trimming cost V 4 bases and J 1 base; bases outside gene matches: 6. In DNA, the CDR3 is TGTGCCAGCAGCTCCCTCAGGGGGAAGAACACCGGGGAGCTGTTTTTT. It translates to CASSSLRGKNTGELFF.

This chain connects TRBV10-3 to TRBJ2-1; D may match TRBD1 or TRBD2 (5 bases each). Germline V gene lookup returns CDR1 ENHRY and CDR2 SYGVKD. The V gene lost 3 bases and the J gene lost 8 bases, with 17 bases spanning the gap. The CDR3 is 15 residues long. CDR3 sequence (DNA): TGTGCCATCAGTGATAGGGCAGGGCGAGGGGATGAGCAGTTCTTC. Translated: CAISDRAGRGDEQFF.

The V call is TRBV5-4, the J call TRBJ2-1, with TRBD2 matching 9 bases. The CDR3 contains 14 residues. Germline V gene data show CDR1 as SGHNT and CDR2 as YYREEE (reference sequence). With 2 bases clipped from V and 6 bases from J, the junction kept 3 bases outside the gene matches. CDR3 amino acids: CASSFRRGGNEQFF. The CDR3 DNA is TGTGCCAGCAGCTTCCGGCGGGGGGGCAATGAGCAGTTCTTC.

Only a few counts were recorded for this clonotype. The chain employs TRBV12-3 or TRBV12-4 and TRBJ2-2, with D possibly TRBD2 on 5 matching bases. V lost 10 bases and J 6 bases, leaving 15 bases between the germline ends. This CDR3 is built from 13 residues. CDR3 nucleotides: TGTGCCATCTCGGGAATATCAGCCGGGGAGCTGTTTTTT. Translation: CAISGISAGELFF.

A note on this clonotype: The junction shows a germline mismatch at one end, possibly a read error. The gene calls are TRBV7-7 and TRBJ2-5; D might be TRBD2 (5 bases). This CDR3 has 15 amino acids. In germline, CDR1 is SSHAT, CDR2 FNYEAQ (reference sequence). CDR3 loop: CASSLLSGPQETQYF. CDR3 DNA sequence: TGTGCTAGCAGCTTACTCAGCGGCCCCCAAGAGACCCAGTACTTC.

Ten or more counts support this clonotype. The chain employs TRBV12-3 or TRBV12-4 and TRBJ2-3, with 8 positions matching TRBD2. This CDR3 contains 16 residues. V lost 3 bases, J lost 5 bases, and 10 bases stayed unmatched. The CDR3 sequence: CASSFWFGGAVDTQYF. The DNA for the CDR3 is TGTGCCAGCAGTTTCTGGTTCGGGGGGGCCGTAGATACGCAGTATTTT.

V usage is TRBV7-9 and J usage is TRBJ2-1; D is ambiguous. The V end was cut by 1 base, the J end by 16 bases, with 11 bases between. This CDR3 comprises 11 residues. The V gene's germline CDR1 is SEHNR and CDR2 FQNEAQ (reference sequence). CDR3 sequence: CASSLERPHFF. DNA for the CDR3: TGTGCCAGCAGCTTAGAAAGGCCACATTTCTTC.

This clonotype was seen at least ten times. The chain employs TRBV7-9 and TRBJ2-1; no firm D call. The germline CDR1 and CDR2 sequences are SEHNR and FQNEAQ (reference sequence). The CDR3 runs 15 residues. Trimming pared 1 base from V and 3 bases from J, leaving 10 bases between. The CDR3 sequence is CASSLVGPNYNEQFF. Written as DNA, the CDR3 is TGTGCCAGCAGCTTAGTAGGGCCTAACTACAATGAGCAGTTCTTC. Full variable domain (remainder filled in from reference TRBV7-9 and TRBJ2-1): DTGVSQNPRHKITKRGQNVTFRCDPISEHNRLYWYRQTLGQGPEFLTYFQNEAQLEKSRLLSDRFSAERPKGSFSTLEIQRTEQGDSAMYLCASSLVGPNYNEQFFGPGTRLTVL.

This chain uses TRBV6-1 with TRBJ2-6, with 7 positions matching TRBD1. This CDR3 is 18 amino acids long. From germline, CDR1 is MNHNS and CDR2 SASEGT. V shed 6 bases, J shed 0 bases, and the junction held 11 bases outside the gene matches. CDR3 bases: TGTGCCAGCAGACCCTTTGGGACAGTAAGCTCTGGGGCCAACGTCCTGACTTTC. Translated: CASRPFGTVSSGANVLTF.

The chain recombines TRBV20-1 with TRBJ2-7, with a tentative D call TRBD1 (5 bases). This CDR3 region has 13 residues. Germline V gene lookup returns CDR1 DFQATT and CDR2 SNEGSKA (reference sequence). V was shortened by 5 bases and J by 0 bases, with 11 bases between the two germline ends. The CDR3 sequence: CSALDGHSYEQYF. The CDR3 bases are TGCAGTGCTCTGGACGGACACTCCTACGAGCAGTACTTC.

The table lists this clonotype with a few counts. The rearrangement joins TRBV12-3 or TRBV12-4 to TRBJ2-1; TRBD1 might be the D (5 bases). The V gene lost 5 bases and the J gene lost 2 bases, with 13 bases spanning the gap. The length of the CDR3 is 15 residues. This CDR3 reads CASSKNRSPYNEQFF. The CDR3 coding sequence is TGTGCCAGCAGTAAGAACAGGTCCCCCTACAATGAGCAGTTCTTC.

There are a few counts of this clonotype. The chain links TRBV21-1 to TRBJ2-4; the D segment call TRBD1 is taken from the table without a DNA check. TRBV21-1 is a pseudogene. This CDR3 region has 14 residues. The CDR3 protein is CASQMGPVQNIQYF. The DNA of the CDR3 is TGTGCCAGCCAGATGGGGCCGGTCCAAAACATTCAGTACTTC.

This clonotype was found a few times. The chain employs TRBV20-1 and TRBJ2-1, with 7 bases that match TRBD1. Germline V gives CDR1 DFQATT, CDR2 SNEGSKA (reference sequence). V trimming: 6 bases; J trimming: 0 bases; junction bases outside the gene matches: 8. This CDR3 is built from 15 residues. This CDR3 is CSAPGQDFSYNEQFF. As DNA, the CDR3 is TGCAGTGCCCCCGGACAGGATTTCTCCTACAATGAGCAGTTCTTC.

In its sample, this clonotype was seen a few times. CDR3 sequence (DNA): TGCGCCAGCAGCTTACCCGTTCCGGGTCCAGGCAATGAGCAGTTCTTC. Translating it yields CASSLPVPGPGNEQFF. This chain uses TRBV5-1 with TRBJ2-1; D gene ambiguous. CDR3 length: 16 amino acids. Germline V lookup: CDR1 SGHRS, CDR2 YFSETQ. V lost 2 bases, J lost 6 bases, and 18 bases lay in between.

The chain combines TRBV20-1 with TRBJ2-2, with D maybe TRBD2 (6 bases). Trimming took 3 bases from V and 6 from J, leaving 14 bases between them. CDR3 size: 14 residues. Germline V gives CDR1 DFQATT, CDR2 SNEGSKA (reference sequence). The CDR3 nucleotides are TGCAGTGCTAGTTTGGCGGGGTCCCCCGGGGAGCTGTTTTTT. Its translation: CSASLAGSPGELFF.